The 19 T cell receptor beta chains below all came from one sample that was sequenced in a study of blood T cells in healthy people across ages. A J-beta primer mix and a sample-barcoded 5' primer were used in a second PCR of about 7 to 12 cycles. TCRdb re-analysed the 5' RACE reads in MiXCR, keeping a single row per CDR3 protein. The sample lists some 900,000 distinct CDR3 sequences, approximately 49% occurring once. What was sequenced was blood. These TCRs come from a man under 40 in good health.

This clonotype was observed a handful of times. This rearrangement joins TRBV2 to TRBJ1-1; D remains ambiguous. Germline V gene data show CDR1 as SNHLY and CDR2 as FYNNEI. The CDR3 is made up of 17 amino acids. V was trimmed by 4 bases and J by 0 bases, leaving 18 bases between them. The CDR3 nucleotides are TGTGCCAGCAGTGTGCGGGTTCTGGAGGGCATGAACACTGAAGCTTTCTTT. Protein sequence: CASSVRVLEGMNTEAFF. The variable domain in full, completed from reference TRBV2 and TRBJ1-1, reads EPEVTQTPSHQVTQMGQEVILRCVPISNHLYFYWYRQILGQKVEFLVSFYNNEISEKSEIFDDQFSVERPDGSNFTLKIRSTKLEDSAMYFCASSVRVLEGMNTEAFFGQGTRLTVV.

CDR3 residues: CASSPTGNGVEPQHF. CDR3 sequence (DNA): TGTGCCAGCAGTCCAACAGGGAACGGGGTAGAGCCCCAGCATTTT. The chain joins TRBV7-9 to TRBJ1-5; D is perhaps TRBD1 (6 bases). V dropped 6 bases and J dropped 8 bases, with 20 bases sitting between them. This CDR3 comprises 15 residues. The germline CDR1 and CDR2 sequences are SEHNR and FQNEAQ (reference sequence).

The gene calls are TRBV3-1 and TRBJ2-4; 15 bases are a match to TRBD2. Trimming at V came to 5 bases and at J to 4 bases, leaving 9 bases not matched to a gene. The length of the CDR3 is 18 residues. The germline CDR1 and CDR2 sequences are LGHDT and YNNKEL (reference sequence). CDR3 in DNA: TGTGCCAGCAGCGATTCGGGACTAGCGGGGGGCCCTAAAAACATTCAGTACTTC. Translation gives CASSDSGLAGGPKNIQYF.

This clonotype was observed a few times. CDR3 in DNA: TGTGCCAGCAGCCCACCGGGACTACCCACAGATACGCAGTATTTT. It translates to CASSPPGLPTDTQYF. V and J are TRBV4-2 and TRBJ2-3, with TRBD2 identical over 7 bases. CDR1 LGHNA and CDR2 YNFKEQ come from the germline V gene. The CDR3 extends over 15 amino acids. The junction had 6 bases not matched to a gene; V was cut back by 4 bases and J by 2 bases.

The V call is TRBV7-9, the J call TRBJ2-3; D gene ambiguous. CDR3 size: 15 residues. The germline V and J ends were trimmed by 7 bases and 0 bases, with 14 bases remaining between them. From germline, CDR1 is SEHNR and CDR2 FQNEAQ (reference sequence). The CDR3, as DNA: TGTGCCAGCACCCGAGGTACCGCTAGCACAGATACGCAGTATTTT. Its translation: CASTRGTASTDTQYF.

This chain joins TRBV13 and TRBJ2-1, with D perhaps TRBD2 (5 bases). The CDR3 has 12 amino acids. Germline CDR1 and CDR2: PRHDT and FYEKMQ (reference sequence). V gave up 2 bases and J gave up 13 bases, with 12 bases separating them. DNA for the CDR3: TGTGCCAGCAGCTTAAACGGGGAGACCCAGTTCTTC. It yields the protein CASSLNGETQFF.

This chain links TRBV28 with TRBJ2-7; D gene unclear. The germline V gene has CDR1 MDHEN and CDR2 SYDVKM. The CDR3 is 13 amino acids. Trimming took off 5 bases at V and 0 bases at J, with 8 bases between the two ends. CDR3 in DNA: TGTGCCAGCAGTGTCTATGTCTCCTACGAGCAGTACTTC. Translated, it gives CASSVYVSYEQYF.

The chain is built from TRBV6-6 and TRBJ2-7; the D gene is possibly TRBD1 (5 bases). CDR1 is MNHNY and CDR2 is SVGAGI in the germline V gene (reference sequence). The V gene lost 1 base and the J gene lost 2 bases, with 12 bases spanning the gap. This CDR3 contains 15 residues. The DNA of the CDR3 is TGTGCCAGCAGTTACTTTCCCCAGGGAACCTACGAGCAGTACTTC. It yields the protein CASSYFPQGTYEQYF.

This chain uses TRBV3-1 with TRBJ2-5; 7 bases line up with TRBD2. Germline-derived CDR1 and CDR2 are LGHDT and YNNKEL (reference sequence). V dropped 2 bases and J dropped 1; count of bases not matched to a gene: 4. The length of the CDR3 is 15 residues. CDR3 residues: CASSQSAGVQETQYF. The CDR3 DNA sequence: TGTGCCAGCAGCCAATCCGCGGGGGTCCAAGAGACCCAGTACTTC.

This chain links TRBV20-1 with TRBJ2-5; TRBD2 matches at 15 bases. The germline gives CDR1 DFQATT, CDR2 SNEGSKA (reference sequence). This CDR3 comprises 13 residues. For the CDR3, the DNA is TGCAGGGGAGGGACTAGCGGGAGGGAGACCCAGTACTTC. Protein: CRGGTSGRETQYF.

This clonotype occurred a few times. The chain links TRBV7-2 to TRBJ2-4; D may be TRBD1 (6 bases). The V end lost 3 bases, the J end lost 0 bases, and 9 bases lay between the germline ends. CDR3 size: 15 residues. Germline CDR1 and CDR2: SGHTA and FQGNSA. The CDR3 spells CASSFTGLAKNIQYF. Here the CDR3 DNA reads TGTGCCAGCAGCTTTACAGGGTTAGCCAAAAACATTCAGTACTTC.

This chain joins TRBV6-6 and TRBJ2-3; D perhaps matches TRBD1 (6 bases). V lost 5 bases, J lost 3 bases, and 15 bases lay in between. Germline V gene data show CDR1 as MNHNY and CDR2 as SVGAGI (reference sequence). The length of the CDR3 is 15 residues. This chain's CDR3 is CASSTPTGMTDTQYF. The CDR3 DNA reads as TGTGCCAGCAGTACCCCAACAGGGATGACAGATACGCAGTATTTT.

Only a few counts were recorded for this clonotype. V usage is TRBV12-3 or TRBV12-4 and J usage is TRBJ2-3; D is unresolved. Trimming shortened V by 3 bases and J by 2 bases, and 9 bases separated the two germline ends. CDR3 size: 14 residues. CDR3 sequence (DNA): TGTGCCAGCAGTTTCAACAGACTCACAGATACGCAGTATTTT. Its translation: CASSFNRLTDTQYF.

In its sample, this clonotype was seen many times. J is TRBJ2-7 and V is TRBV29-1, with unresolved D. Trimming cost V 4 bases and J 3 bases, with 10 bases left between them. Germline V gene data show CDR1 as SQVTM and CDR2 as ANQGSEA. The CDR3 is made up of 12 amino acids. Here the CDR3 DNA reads TGCAGCGTTGTACTCAGGAGCTACGAGCAGTACTTC. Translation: CSVVLRSYEQYF.

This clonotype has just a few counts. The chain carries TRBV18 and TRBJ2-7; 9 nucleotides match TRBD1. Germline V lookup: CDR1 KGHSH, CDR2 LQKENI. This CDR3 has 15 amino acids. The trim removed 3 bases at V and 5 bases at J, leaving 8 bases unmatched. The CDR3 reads CASSPGQGFINEQYF. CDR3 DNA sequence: TGTGCCAGCTCACCGGGACAGGGTTTTATCAACGAGCAGTACTTC.

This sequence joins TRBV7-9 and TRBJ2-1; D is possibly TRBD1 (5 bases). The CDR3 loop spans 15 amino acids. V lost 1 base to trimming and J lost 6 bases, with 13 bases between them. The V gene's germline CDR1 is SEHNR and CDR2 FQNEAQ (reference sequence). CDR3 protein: CASSLDQGYLNEQFF. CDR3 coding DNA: TGTGCCAGCAGCTTAGACCAGGGCTACCTCAATGAGCAGTTCTTC.

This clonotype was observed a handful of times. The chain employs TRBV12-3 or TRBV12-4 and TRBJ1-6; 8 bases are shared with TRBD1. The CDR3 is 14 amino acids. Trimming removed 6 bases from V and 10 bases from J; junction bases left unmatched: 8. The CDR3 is CASSSDRDKSPLHF. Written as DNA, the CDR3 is TGTGCCAGCAGCTCGGACAGGGACAAATCACCCCTCCACTTT.

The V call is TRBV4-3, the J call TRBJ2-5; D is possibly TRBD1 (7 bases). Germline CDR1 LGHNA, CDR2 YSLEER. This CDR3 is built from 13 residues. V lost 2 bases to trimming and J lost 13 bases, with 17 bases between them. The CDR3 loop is CASSQSLTGRSYF. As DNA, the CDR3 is TGCGCCAGCAGCCAATCGTTGACAGGGAGGTCGTACTTC.

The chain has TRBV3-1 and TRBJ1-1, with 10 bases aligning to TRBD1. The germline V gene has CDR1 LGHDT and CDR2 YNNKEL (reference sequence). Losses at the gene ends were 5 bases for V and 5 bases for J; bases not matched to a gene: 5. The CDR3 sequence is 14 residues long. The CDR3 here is CASSAPGQGTEAFF. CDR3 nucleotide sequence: TGTGCCAGCAGCGCCCCGGGACAGGGGACTGAAGCTTTCTTT.